This entry features one T cell receptor (beta chain) sequence. Its binding antigen is unknown. Base qualities are not recorded, but no much larger clone differs from it by a single base. Participants in the prospective study were enrolled through a virtual design, were aged roughly 18 to 100 years, and lived in 20 to 30 United States geographic areas. In the prospective study, participants were assigned to cohorts based on the clinical history participants reported in a screening survey and a study questionnaire. Mobile phlebotomists in the prospective study collected whole blood, serum and a nasopharyngeal or oropharyngeal swab from every participant. Additional blood draws and questionnaires over an approximately 2-month period could optionally be provided by prospective study participants. Prospective study blood samples were shipped either frozen or at room temperature before DNA extraction.

The immunoSEQ Assay, a bias-controlled multiplex PCR, was used to amplify TCRbeta CDR3 regions from genomic DNA. As for how the authors treated the data: The number of nucleated cells in each sample was estimated from the amplification of reference gene primers within the assay. Sequence reads were collapsed and filtered to measure the absolute abundance of every unique TCRbeta CDR3 rearrangement. Productive Simpson clonality was computed per sample as the square root of Simpson's diversity index over productive rearrangements. As stored in TCRdb, this immuneACCESS dataset retains in-frame rearrangements with V and J assigned. A fraction of the clones does not appear; measured against another copy, unresolved V genes explain less than half of the discrepancy, and the remainder lacks a known reason. V, J and clone size are those of that table, while D and trimming were read from the DNA. Present in this sample are around 250,000 clones, over 80% of which were seen just once. Together, the top ten hold approximately 1.2% of the sample.

This record comes from a study of blood T cell repertoires in COVID-19 (dated by TCRdb to the early 2020s). About the study as a whole: Collaborator samples came from the United States, Italy and Spain and covered acute and convalescent phases of COVID-19. The material from the prospective study consisted of cDNA or gDNA derived from T cells, B-cell-depleted T cells, or PBMCs. The dataset comprised deeply sampled blood TCRbeta repertoires from subjects exposed to, actively infected with, or recovered from COVID-19. A freely available public database, intended as a resource for researchers studying the immune response to SARS-CoV-2, is where the repertoires were released. The samples were drawn from the first 160 participants of the ongoing ImmuneRACE study and from some 1,300 subjects provided by 6 global collaborators. Sample metadata almost always included a de-identified subject ID, COVID-19 status, age in years and sex. Where HLA class I and class II types were available, the types were taken from metadata supplied by the sample provider, not from assay-based typing.

Study-wide findings and limitations: How much clinical and demographic metadata was included differed by source and by participant, and the metadata was provided uncurated.

The sequenced sample was PBMCs or T cells enriched from blood (not recorded which). This TCR derives from a human donor in a cohort exposed to, infected with or recovered from COVID-19 (not recorded which). The donor label of this sample is uncertain.

The CDR3 region has the sequence CASSRRLGADTQYF. The nucleotides read TGTGCCAGCAGCCGCAGATTAGGGGCAGATACGCAGTATTTT. Recombination joined TRBV7-2 with TRBJ2-3, and perhaps TRBD1 as D gene, on 5 matching bases. V loses 5 bases, J loses 4 bases, and the germline ends lie 13 bases apart. CDR1 and CDR2, looked up from the germline V gene, are SGHTA and FQGNSA. The CDR3 sequence holds 14 residues, the cysteine and phenylalanine included. The read is trimmed to its CDR3 DNA, 42 bases read in frame from base 1.